This T cell receptor beta chain came from a study of blood T cell repertoires in COVID-19. Original data processing: Reference gene primers were amplified, and this amplification served to estimate nucleated cell counts. Sequenced by immunoSEQ multiplex PCR; TCRdb stores in-frame clones only, minus some. Clone size and V and J calls were adopted from that table, with D and trimming inferred from the DNA. The top ten clones hold approximately 1% of a sample with approximately 150,000 clones, approximately 85% of them seen once. The sequenced material came from peripheral blood. The receptor was isolated from a man in his forties with acute or convalescent COVID-19.

The CDR3 protein is CASSPWVFDGTKNSYNSPLHF. The CDR3 DNA reads as TGTGCCAGCTCACCATGGGTATTCGACGGTACTAAAAACTCCTATAATTCACCCCTCCACTTT. The rearrangement joins TRBV18 to TRBJ1-6, with D hard to call. V gave up 2 bases and J gave up 0 bases, with 23 bases separating them. This CDR3 comprises 21 residues. Germline CDR1 KGHSH, CDR2 LQKENI.